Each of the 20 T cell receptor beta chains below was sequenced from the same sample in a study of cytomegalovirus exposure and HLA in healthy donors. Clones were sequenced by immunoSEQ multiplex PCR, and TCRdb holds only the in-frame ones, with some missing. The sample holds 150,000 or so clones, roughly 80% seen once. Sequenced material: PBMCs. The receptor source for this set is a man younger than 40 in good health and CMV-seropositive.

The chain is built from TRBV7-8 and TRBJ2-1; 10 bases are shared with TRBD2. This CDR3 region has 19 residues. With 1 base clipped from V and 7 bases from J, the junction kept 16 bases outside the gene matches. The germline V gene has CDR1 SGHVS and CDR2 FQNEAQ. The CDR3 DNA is TGTGCCAGCAGCTTAGAGGTAGCGGGGGGATCGATGCCAGGGAATGAGCAGTTCTTC. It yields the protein CASSLEVAGGSMPGNEQFF.

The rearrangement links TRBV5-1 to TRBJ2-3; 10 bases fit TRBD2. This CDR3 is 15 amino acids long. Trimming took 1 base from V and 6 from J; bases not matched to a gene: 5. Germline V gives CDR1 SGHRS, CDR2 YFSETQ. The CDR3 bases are TGCGCCAGCAGCTTGTCTAGCGGGGGTGGGGATACGCAGTATTTT. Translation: CASSLSSGGGDTQYF. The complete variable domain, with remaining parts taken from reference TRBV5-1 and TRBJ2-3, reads KAGVTQTPRYLIKTRGQQVTLSCSPISGHRSVSWYQQTPGQGLQFLFEYFSETQRNKGNFPGRFSGRQFSNSRSEMNVSTLELGDSALYLCASSLSSGGGDTQYFGPGTRLTVL.

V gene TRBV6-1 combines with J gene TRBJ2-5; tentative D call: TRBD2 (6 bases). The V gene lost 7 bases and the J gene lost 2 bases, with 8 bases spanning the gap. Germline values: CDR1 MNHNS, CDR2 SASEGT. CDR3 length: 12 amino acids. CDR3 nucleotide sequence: TGTGCCAGCATAAGCGGGCAAGAGACCCAGTACTTC. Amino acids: CASISGQETQYF.

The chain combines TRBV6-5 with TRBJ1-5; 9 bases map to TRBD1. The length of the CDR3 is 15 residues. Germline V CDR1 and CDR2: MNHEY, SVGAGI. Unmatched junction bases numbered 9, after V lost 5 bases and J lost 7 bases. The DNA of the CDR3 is TGTGCCAGCAGTCCCTGGGACAGGGTTGAGCAGCCCCAGCATTTT. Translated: CASSPWDRVEQPQHF.

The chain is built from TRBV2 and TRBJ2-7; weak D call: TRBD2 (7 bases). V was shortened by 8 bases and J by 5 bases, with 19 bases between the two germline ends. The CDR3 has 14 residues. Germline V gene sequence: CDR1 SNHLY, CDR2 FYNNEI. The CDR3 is CASGGGAGVNEQYF. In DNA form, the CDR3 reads TGTGCCAGCGGCGGGGGCGCTGGGGTTAACGAGCAGTACTTC.

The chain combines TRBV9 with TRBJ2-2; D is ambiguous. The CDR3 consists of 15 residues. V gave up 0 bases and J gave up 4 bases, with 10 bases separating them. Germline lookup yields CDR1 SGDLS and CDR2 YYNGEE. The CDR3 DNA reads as TGTGCCAGCAGCGTAGGTGGGTCGGGCACCGGGGAGCTGTTTTTT. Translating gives CASSVGGSGTGELFF.

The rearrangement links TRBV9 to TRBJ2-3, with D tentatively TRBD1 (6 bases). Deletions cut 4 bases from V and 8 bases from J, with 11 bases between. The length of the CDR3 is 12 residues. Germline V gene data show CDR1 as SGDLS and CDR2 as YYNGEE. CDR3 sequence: CASSPGTSTQYF. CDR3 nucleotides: TGTGCCAGCAGCCCCGGGACAAGTACGCAGTATTTT.

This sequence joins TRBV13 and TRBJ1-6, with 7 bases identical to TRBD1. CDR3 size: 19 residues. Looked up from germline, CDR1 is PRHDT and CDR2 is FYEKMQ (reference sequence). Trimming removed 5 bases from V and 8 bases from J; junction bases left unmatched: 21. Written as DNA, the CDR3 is TGTGCCAGCAGCCCCCTGTCTACAGGGCAGGGGGTCGTATATTCACCCCTCCACTTT. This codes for CASSPLSTGQGVVYSPLHF.

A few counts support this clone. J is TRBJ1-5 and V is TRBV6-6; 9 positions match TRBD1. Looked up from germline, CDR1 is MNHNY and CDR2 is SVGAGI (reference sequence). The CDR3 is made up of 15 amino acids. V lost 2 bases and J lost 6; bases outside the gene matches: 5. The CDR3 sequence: CASSYGTGFAQPQHF. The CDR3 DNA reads TGTGCCAGCAGTTACGGGACAGGGTTCGCTCAGCCCCAGCATTTT.

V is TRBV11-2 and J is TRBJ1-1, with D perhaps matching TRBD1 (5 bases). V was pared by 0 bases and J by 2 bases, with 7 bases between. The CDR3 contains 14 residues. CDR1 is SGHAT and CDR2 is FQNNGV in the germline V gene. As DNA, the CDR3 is TGTGCCAGCAGCTTAGAAGGGGAAAACACTGAAGCTTTCTTT. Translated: CASSLEGENTEAFF.

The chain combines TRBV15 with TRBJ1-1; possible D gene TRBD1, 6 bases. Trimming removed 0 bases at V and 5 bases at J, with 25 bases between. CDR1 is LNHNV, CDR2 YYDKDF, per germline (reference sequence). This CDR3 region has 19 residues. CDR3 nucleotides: TGTGCCACCAGCAGAGATATTCCCGCCCGACGAGGGGGGGGTACTGAAGCTTTCTTT. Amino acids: CATSRDIPARRGGGTEAFF.

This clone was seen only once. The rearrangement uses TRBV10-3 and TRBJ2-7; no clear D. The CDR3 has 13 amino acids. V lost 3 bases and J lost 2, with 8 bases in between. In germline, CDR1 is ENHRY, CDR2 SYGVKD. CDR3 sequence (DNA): TGTGCCATCAGTGAAACTACCCCCTACGAGCAGTACTTC. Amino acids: CAISETTPYEQYF.

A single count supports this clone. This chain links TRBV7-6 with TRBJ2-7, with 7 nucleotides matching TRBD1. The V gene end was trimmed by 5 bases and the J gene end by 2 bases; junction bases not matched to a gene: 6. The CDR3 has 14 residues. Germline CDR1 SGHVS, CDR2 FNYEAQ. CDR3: CASSAGTEAYEQYF. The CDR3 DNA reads TGTGCCAGCAGCGCCGGGACAGAAGCCTACGAGCAGTACTTC.

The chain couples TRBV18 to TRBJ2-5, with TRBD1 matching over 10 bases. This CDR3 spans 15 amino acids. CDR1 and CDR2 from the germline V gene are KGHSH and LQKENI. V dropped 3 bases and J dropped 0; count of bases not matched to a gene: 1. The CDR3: CASSPGQGYQETQYF. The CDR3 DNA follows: TGTGCCAGCTCACCGGGACAGGGGTACCAAGAGACCCAGTACTTC.

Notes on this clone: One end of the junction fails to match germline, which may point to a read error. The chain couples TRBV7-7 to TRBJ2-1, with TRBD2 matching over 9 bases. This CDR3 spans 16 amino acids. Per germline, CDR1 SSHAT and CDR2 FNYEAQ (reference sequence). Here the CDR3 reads CASSPDVTSGYNEQFF. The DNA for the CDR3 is TGTGCTAGCAGCCCCGATGTGACTAGCGGTTACAATGAGCAGTTCTTC. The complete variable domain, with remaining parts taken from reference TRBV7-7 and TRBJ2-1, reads GAGVSQSPRYKVTKRGQDVTLRCDPISSHATLYWYQQALGQGPEFLTYFNYEAQPDKSGLPSDRFSAERPEGSISTLTIQRTEQRDSAMYRCASSPDVTSGYNEQFFGPGTRLTVL.

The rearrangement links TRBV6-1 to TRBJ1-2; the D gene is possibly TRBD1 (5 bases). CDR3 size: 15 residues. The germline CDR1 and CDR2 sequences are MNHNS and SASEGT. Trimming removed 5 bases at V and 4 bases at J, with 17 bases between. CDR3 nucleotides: TGTGCCAGCAGTAAACAGGCGATCAATTCCTATGGCTACACCTTC. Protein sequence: CASSKQAINSYGYTF.

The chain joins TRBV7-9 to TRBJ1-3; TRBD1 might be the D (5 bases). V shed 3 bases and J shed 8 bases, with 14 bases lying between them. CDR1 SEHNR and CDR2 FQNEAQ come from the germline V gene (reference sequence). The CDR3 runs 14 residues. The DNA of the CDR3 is TGTGCCAGCAGCTTGGGGCAGGAGTGGGACACCATATATTTT. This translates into CASSLGQEWDTIYF.

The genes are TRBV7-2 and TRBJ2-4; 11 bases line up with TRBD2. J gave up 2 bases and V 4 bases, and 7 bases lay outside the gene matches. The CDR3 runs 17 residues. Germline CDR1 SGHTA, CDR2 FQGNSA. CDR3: CASSSTSGGGSKNIQYF. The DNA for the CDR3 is TGTGCCAGCAGCTCCACTAGCGGGGGCGGGTCCAAAAACATTCAGTACTTC.

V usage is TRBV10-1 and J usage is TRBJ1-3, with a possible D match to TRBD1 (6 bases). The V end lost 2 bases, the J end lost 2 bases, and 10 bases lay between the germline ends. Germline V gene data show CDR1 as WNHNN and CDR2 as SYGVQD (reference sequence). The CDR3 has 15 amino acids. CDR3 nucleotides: TGCGCCAGCAGTGAGACAGGGAGCCCTGGAAACACCATATATTTT. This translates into CASSETGSPGNTIYF.

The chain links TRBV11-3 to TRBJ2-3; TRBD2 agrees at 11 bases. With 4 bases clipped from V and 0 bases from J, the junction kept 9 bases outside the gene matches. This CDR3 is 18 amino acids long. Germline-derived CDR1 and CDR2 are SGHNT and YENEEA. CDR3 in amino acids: CASSSGPSGGSSTDTQYF. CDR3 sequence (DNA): TGTGCCAGCAGCTCGGGGCCTAGCGGGGGGTCTAGCACAGATACGCAGTATTTT.